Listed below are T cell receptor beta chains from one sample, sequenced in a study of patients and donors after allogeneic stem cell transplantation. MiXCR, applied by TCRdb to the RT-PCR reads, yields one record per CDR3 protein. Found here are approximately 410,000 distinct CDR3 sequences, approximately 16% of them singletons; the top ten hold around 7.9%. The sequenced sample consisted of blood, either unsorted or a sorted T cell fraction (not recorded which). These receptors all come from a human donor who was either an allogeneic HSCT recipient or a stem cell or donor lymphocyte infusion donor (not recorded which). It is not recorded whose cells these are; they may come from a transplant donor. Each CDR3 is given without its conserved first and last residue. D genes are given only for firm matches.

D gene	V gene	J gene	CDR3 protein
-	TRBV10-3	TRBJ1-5	AISELGNQPQH
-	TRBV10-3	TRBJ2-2	AISELEPNTGELF
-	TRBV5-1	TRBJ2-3	ASSLARGTPSTDTQY
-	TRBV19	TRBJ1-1	ASSKPGERPEAF
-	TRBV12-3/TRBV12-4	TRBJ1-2	ASSLRGGRGYT
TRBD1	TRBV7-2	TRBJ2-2	ASSPNRGGGELF
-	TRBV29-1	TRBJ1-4	SVVARNEKLF
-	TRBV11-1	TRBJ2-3	ASRLASGTDTQY
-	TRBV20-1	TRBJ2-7	SASGRYEQY
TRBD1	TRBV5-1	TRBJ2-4	ASSARDRDVWAKNIQY
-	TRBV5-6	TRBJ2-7	ASSLVQGSYEQY
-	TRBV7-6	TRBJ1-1	ASSYAEDVVENTEAF
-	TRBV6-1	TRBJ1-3	ASSARGYAGNTIY
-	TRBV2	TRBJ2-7	ASSFGGLVYEQY
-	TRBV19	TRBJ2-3	ASSTHGRGDTQY
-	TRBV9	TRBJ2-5	ASSSQGMETQY
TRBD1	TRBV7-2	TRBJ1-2	ASSSRTGGGGYT
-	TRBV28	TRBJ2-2	ASSYNARGATGELF
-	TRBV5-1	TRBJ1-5	ASSLEGRNQPQH
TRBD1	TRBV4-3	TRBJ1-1	ASSRDRRDTEAF
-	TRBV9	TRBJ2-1	ASKRNPSDNEQF
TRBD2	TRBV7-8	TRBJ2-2	ASSSSPGRDTGELF
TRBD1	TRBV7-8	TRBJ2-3	ASSLAPTGPDTQY
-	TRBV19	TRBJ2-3	ASSALLSSTDTQY
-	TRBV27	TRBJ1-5	ASSLDRNDQPQH
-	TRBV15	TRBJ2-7	ATSTVGLYEQY
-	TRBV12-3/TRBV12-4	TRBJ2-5	ASSGDGTAETQY
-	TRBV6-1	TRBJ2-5	ASIYDGQSKTQY
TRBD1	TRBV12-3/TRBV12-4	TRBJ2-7	ASSPRQGSEQY
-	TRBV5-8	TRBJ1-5	ASSPGRGVGNQPQH
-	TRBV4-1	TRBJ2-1	ASSHPSCSVNEQF
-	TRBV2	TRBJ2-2	ASSARSRRYTGELF
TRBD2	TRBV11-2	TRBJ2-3	ASSSKGLAH
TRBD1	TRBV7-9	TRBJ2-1	ASSPRDRRGNEQF
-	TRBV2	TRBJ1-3	ASSRDQGPRSGNTIY
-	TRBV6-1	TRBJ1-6	ASRNLDELSTGSPLH
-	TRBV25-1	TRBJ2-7	ASSARVPTGEQY
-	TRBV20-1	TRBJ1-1	SARARQAISMNTEAF